This TCR beta chain was identified in a study of response to subunit inactivated influenza vaccine. Germline CDR1 reads SGHDN; CDR2 reads FVKESK. The CDR3 extends over 13 amino acids. The ends lost 3 bases at V and 4 bases at J; junction bases unmatched: 0. This clonotype was seen repeatedly, ten times or more. Its specificity is not known. Each CDR3 protein gets one entry after TCRdb re-called the RT-PCR reads with MiXCR. The table records fewer than 650,000 distinct CDR3 sequences, under 15% of them present only once. Overall study findings and caveats: Authors proposed each seasonal influenza vaccination draws in few new T cells.

J is TRBJ1-2 and V is TRBV14; 9 bases align to TRBD1. The sample was PBMCs from blood, taken around seven weeks after vaccination. The sequence derives from a man aged 50-59 years who received an inactivated influenza vaccine. CDR3: CASSQGQGYGYTF. In nucleotides, the CDR3 is TGTGCCAGCAGCCAGGGACAGGGCTATGGCTACACCTTC.